The 21 T cell receptor beta chains below were found in one sample sequenced in a study of CD8 T cells in ankylosing spondylitis. Each CDR3 protein gets one entry after TCRdb re-called the 5' RACE reads with MiXCR. The data hold approximately 100,000 distinct CDR3 sequences, with approximately 25% observed a single time. Sequences were obtained from synovial fluid, either unsorted or a sorted T cell fraction (not recorded which). The receptors here all came from a male donor with ankylosing spondylitis.

This clonotype was counted only a few times. The genes are TRBV18 and TRBJ1-1; D unclear. CDR1 KGHSH and CDR2 LQKENI come from the germline V gene. The CDR3 runs to 17 residues. V shed 1 base and J shed 5 bases, with 20 bases lying between them. The CDR3 coding sequence is TGTGCCAGCTCACCACGTTCAACGATCGAGGAGAGAACTGAAGCTTTCTTT. Its translation: CASSPRSTIEERTEAFF.

This chain connects TRBV12-3 or TRBV12-4 to TRBJ2-5; D may match TRBD1 or TRBD2 (5 bases each). The CDR3 consists of 14 residues. Trimming took 5 bases from V and 5 from J, leaving 15 bases between them. CDR3 amino acids: CASSPDGAPETQYF. Written as DNA, the CDR3 is TGTGCCAGCAGTCCAGACGGGGCCCCCGAGACCCAGTACTTC.

J is TRBJ1-1 and V is TRBV10-3, with D tentatively TRBD1 (5 bases). CDR1 ENHRY and CDR2 SYGVKD come from the germline V gene. Trimming took 8 bases from V and 1 from J, leaving 14 bases between them. The CDR3 extends over 14 amino acids. CDR3 nucleotides: TGTGCCATCCATGGGGCGGGGGGGAACACTGAAGCTTTCTTT. Its protein product is CAIHGAGGNTEAFF.

This clonotype occurred a few times. The CDR3 DNA reads as TGTGCCAGCAGCTTTCTTGACAGGGAGAGTGGTGAGCAGTTCTTC. This translates into CASSFLDRESGEQFF. The chain couples TRBV7-2 to TRBJ2-1; 7 bases fit TRBD1. V shed 3 bases, J shed 9 bases, and the junction held 11 bases outside the gene matches. Germline CDR1 SGHTA, CDR2 FQGNSA. The CDR3 is 15 amino acids.

The V and J genes are TRBV27 and TRBJ2-1, with 9 bases aligning to TRBD2. The CDR3 is 16 amino acids. CDR1 is MNHEY, CDR2 SMNVEV, per germline (reference sequence). With 3 bases clipped from V and 6 bases from J, the junction kept 9 bases outside the gene matches. CDR3 nucleotide sequence: TGTGCCAGCAGTTTCGGCGGGAGGGCCGGGGGCAATGAGCAGTTCTTC. Residues: CASSFGGRAGGNEQFF.

This clonotype turned up a few times. CDR3 sequence: CASSGVAGGRNTIYF. In DNA, the CDR3 is TGTGCCAGCTCAGGTGTGGCAGGGGGGAGAAACACCATATATTTT. V and J are TRBV2 and TRBJ1-3, with 7 bases aligning to TRBD1. CDR1 is SNHLY, CDR2 FYNNEI, per germline. V shed 8 bases and J 5 bases; nucleotides not matched to a gene: 12. The CDR3 has 15 residues.

This clonotype turned up a few times. The rearrangement uses TRBV5-1 and TRBJ2-7, with 7 positions matching TRBD1. The V segment lost 1 base and the J segment 3 bases; nucleotides outside the gene matches: 13. Germline assignment: CDR1 SGHRS and CDR2 YFSETQ. This CDR3 spans 17 amino acids. The CDR3 DNA follows: TGCGCCAGCAGCTTGACGCCAAACCGACAGGGTGGCTACGAGCAGTACTTC. It is translated as CASSLTPNRQGGYEQYF.

Many counts were recorded for this clonotype. This chain connects TRBV29-1 to TRBJ2-3; 12 nucleotides agree with TRBD2. The CDR3 loop spans 19 amino acids. Trimming took 1 base from V and 4 from J; bases not matched to a gene: 15. Germline CDR1 is SQVTM and CDR2 is ANQGSEA. The DNA for the CDR3 is TGCAGCGTTGAAGGGAACCTTCTAGCGGGAGGGCCAGTCTCAGATACGCAGTATTTT. It yields the protein CSVEGNLLAGGPVSDTQYF.

The CDR3 DNA is TGCAGTGCCCCCAAGGCGGGAGGGGACAATGAGCAGTTCTTC. This codes for CSAPKAGGDNEQFF. The genes are TRBV20-1 and TRBJ2-1; 9 bases match TRBD2. Germline lookup yields CDR1 DFQATT and CDR2 SNEGSKA (reference sequence). The CDR3 runs to 14 residues. The J segment lost 5 bases and the V segment lost 6 bases, leaving 8 bases of the junction unmatched.

The chain employs TRBV20-1 and TRBJ2-1; TRBD1 agrees at 7 bases. The CDR3 covers 11 residues. Trimming at V came to 5 bases and at J to 12 bases, leaving 7 bases not matched to a gene. Germline values: CDR1 DFQATT, CDR2 SNEGSKA (reference sequence). DNA of the CDR3: TGCAGTGCTCCCGGACAGGCCGGGCAGTTCTTC. Translated, it gives CSAPGQAGQFF.

The CDR3 DNA is TGTGCCAGCAAAAGGGGAGACGACTACGAGCAGTACTTC. It codes for CASKRGDDYEQYF. V gene TRBV6-6 combines with J gene TRBJ2-7; D might be TRBD1 or TRBD2, each matching 5 bases. Trimming stripped 7 bases from V and 3 bases from J, with 13 bases between. Germline V gene lookup returns CDR1 MNHNY and CDR2 SVGAGI (reference sequence). This CDR3 has 13 residues.

This clonotype has more than one count but fewer than ten. The J gene is TRBJ2-3, the V gene TRBV20-1; D gene ambiguous. This CDR3 comprises 16 residues. Germline V lookup: CDR1 DFQATT, CDR2 SNEGSKA (reference sequence). CDR3 nucleotide sequence: TGCAGCCCTAAGGCCCTACATGCGGTCGTCACAGATACGCAGTATTTT. Protein product: CSPKALHAVVTDTQYF.

The CDR3 coding sequence is TGTGCCAGCAGTTCTCTGGGACTAGCGGGACCAGCCAAAAACATTCAGTACTTC. Protein product: CASSSLGLAGPAKNIQYF. The chain uses TRBV27 and TRBJ2-4; TRBD2 aligns across 13 bases. CDR1 and CDR2 from the germline V gene are MNHEY and SMNVEV (reference sequence). V was pared by 4 bases and J by 0 bases, with 6 bases of the junction left unmatched. The CDR3 loop spans 18 amino acids.

In this sample, this clonotype turned up a few times. The V gene is TRBV7-2, the J gene TRBJ2-7; TRBD1 might be the D (5 bases). V gave up 3 bases and J gave up 6 bases, with 18 bases separating them. There are 15 residues in the CDR3. Germline values: CDR1 SGHTA, CDR2 FQGNSA. The CDR3 here is CASSFYTRGHGEQYF. Written as DNA, the CDR3 is TGTGCCAGCAGCTTTTATACCCGAGGACACGGCGAGCAGTACTTC. The full variable domain, with the rest looked up from reference TRBV7-2 and TRBJ2-7, is GAGVSQSPSNKVTEKGKDVELRCDPISGHTALYWYRQSLGQGLEFLIYFQGNSAPDKSGLPSDRFSAERTGGSVSTLTIQRTQQEDSAVYLCASSFYTRGHGEQYFGPGTRLTVT.

This clonotype has ten or more counts. CDR3 sequence reads: CASRFGQDYNEQFF. The CDR3 bases are TGTGCCAGCCGCTTTGGACAGGACTACAATGAGCAGTTCTTC. The genes are TRBV27 and TRBJ2-1, with 7 nucleotides matching TRBD1. CDR1 MNHEY and CDR2 SMNVEV come from the germline V gene (reference sequence). This CDR3 has 14 residues. J was trimmed by 3 bases and V by 8 bases; bases with no gene match: 7.

This clonotype was seen a handful of times. The V call is TRBV19, the J call TRBJ1-4; D is uncertain. Germline values: CDR1 LNHDA, CDR2 SQIVND (reference sequence). Trimming removed 3 bases from V and 8 bases from J, with 13 bases in between. CDR3 length: 14 amino acids. CDR3 loop: CASSIRDGAEKLFF. The CDR3 bases are TGTGCCAGTAGTATTCGAGACGGTGCGGAAAAACTGTTTTTT.

The chain joins TRBV7-8 to TRBJ1-2; D ambiguous. Germline CDR1 and CDR2: SGHVS and FQNEAQ. CDR3 size: 14 residues. The ends were cut back, 2 bases at V and 0 bases at J, with 7 bases in the middle. DNA for the CDR3: TGTGCCAGCAGCTTATCTGACACTAACTATGGCTACACCTTC. Protein product: CASSLSDTNYGYTF.

This clonotype qualifies as medium-sized. The chain links TRBV12-3 or TRBV12-4 to TRBJ1-1, with 7 bases identical to TRBD1. The CDR3 covers 15 residues. V dropped 5 bases and J dropped 1; count of bases not matched to a gene: 7. The CDR3 here is CASSPLTGANTEAFF. The DNA of the CDR3 is TGTGCCAGCAGTCCTTTAACAGGGGCGAACACTGAAGCTTTCTTT.

This clonotype was found many times. This sequence joins TRBV20-1 and TRBJ2-1, with 8 bases fitting TRBD2. The CDR3 runs to 15 residues. Per the germline V gene, CDR1 is DFQATT and CDR2 is SNEGSKA (reference sequence). Trimming cost V 1 base and J 2 bases; bases outside gene matches: 4. The CDR3 sequence: CSARAPAGAYNEQFF. Written as DNA, the CDR3 is TGCAGTGCTAGAGCTCCAGCGGGAGCCTACAATGAGCAGTTCTTC.

A few counts support this clonotype. The chain is built from TRBV6-1 and TRBJ2-2; perhaps TRBD2 as D (6 bases). Germline loops: CDR1 MNHNS, CDR2 SASEGT. V dropped 10 bases and J dropped 1 base, with 13 bases sitting between them. This CDR3 is built from 14 residues. CDR3 loop: CATRLDWNTGELFF. For the CDR3, the DNA is TGTGCCACTAGACTAGATTGGAACACCGGGGAGCTGTTTTTT.

The chain recombines TRBV6-1 with TRBJ1-4; 10 nucleotides align to TRBD1. V lost 5 bases to trimming and J lost 8 bases; unmatched junction nucleotides: 5. The CDR3 runs 14 residues. The germline V gene has CDR1 MNHNS and CDR2 SASEGT. In nucleotides, the CDR3 is TGTGCCAGCAGTAGTGGACAGGGGGGGGAAAAACTGTTTTTT. This translates into CASSSGQGGEKLFF.